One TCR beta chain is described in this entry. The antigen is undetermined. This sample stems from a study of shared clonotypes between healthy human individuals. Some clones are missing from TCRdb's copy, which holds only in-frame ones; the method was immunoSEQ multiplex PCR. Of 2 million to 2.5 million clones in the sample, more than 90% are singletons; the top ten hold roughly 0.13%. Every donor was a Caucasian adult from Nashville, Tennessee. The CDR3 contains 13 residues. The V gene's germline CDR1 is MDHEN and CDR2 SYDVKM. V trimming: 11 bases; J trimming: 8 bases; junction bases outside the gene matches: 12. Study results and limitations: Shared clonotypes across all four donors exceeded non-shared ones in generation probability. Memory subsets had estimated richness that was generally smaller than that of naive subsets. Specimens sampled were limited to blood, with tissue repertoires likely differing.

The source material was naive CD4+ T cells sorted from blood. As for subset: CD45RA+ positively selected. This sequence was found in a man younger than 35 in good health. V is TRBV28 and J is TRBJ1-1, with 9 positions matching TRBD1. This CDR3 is CAGKTGGDVEAFF. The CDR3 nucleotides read TGTGCCGGGAAGACAGGGGGTGATGTCGAAGCTTTCTTT.